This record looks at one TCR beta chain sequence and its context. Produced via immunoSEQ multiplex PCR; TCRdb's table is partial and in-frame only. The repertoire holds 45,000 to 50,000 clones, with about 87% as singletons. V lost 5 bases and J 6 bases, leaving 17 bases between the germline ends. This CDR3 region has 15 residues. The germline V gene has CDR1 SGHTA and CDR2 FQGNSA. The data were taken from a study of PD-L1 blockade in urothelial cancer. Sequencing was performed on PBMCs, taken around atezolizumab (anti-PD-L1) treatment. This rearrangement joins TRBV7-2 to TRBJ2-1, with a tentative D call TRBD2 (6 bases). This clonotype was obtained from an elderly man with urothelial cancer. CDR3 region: CASSPSVPGGNEQFF. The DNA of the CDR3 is TGTGCCAGCAGCCCTAGCGTCCCAGGCGGCAATGAGCAGTTCTTC. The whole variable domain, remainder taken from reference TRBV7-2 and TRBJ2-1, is GAGVSQSPSNKVTEKGKDVELRCDPISGHTALYWYRQSLGQGLEFLIYFQGNSAPDKSGLPSDRFSAERTGGSVSTLTIQRTQQEDSAVYLCASSPSVPGGNEQFFGPGTRLTVL.